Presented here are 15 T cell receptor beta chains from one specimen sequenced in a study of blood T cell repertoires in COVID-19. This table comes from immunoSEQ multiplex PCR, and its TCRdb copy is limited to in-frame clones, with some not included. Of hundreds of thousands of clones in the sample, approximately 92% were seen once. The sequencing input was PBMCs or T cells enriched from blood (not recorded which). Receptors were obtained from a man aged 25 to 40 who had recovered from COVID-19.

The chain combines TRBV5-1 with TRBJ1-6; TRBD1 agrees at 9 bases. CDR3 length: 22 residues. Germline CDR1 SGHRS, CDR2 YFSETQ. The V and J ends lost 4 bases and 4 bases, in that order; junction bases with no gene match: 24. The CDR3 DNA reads TGCGCCAGCAGCCCGGAAGAAAGAAAAGGACAGGGGCGTTCTTTATATAATTCACCCCTCCACTTT. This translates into CASSPEERKGQGRSLYNSPLHF.

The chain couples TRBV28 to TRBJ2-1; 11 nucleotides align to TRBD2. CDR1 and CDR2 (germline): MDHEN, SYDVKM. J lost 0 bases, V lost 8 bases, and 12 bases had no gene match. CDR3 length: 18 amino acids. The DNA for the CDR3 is TGTGCCAGCCCCCCGGGACTAGCGGCACAGGACTCCTACAATGAGCAGTTCTTC. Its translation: CASPPGLAAQDSYNEQFF.

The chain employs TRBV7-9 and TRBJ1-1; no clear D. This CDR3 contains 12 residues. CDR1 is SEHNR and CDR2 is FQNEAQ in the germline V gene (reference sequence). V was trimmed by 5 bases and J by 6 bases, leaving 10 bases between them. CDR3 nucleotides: TGTGCCAGCAGCCCCGGTTCCGCTGAAGCTTTCTTT. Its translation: CASSPGSAEAFF.

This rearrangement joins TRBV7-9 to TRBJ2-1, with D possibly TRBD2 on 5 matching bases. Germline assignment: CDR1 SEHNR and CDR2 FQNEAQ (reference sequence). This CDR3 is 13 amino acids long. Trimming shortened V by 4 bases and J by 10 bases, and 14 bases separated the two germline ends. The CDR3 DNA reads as TGTGCCAGCAGCTCGACGGAGGAAGAAGAGCAGTTCTTC. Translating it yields CASSSTEEEEQFF.

The DNA of the CDR3 is TGTGCCATCAGTGAGTCGCAGGGGGCGACTCCACCTGGAAACACCATATATTTT. This gives the protein CAISESQGATPPGNTIYF. The V call is TRBV10-3, the J call TRBJ1-3; 8 bases align to TRBD1. CDR1 and CDR2 from the germline V gene are ENHRY and SYGVKD. The V and J ends lost 0 bases and 2 bases, in that order; junction bases with no gene match: 9. The CDR3 sequence is 18 residues long.

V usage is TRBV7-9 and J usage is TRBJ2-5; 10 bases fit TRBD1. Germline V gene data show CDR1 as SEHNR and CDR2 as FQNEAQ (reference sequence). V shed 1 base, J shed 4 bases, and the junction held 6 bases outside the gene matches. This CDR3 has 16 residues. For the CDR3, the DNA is TGTGCCAGCAGCTTAGTTGGACAGGGGGTCGGAGAGACCCAGTACTTC. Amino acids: CASSLVGQGVGETQYF.

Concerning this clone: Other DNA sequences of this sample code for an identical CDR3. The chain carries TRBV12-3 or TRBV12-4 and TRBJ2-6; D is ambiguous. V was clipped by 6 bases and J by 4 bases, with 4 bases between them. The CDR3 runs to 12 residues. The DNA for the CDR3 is TGTGCCAGCAGGGCCGGGGCCAACGTCCTGACTTTC. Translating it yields CASRAGANVLTF.

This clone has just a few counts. The chain's CDR3 is CASSSTWREFYNEQFF. The DNA for the CDR3 is TGTGCCAGCAGCTCCACGTGGCGGGAGTTCTACAATGAGCAGTTCTTC. This chain connects TRBV7-9 to TRBJ2-1; 7 bases align to TRBD2. CDR3 length equals 16 residues. The germline gives CDR1 SEHNR, CDR2 FQNEAQ (reference sequence). The V and J ends lost 4 bases and 3 bases, in that order; junction bases with no gene match: 9.

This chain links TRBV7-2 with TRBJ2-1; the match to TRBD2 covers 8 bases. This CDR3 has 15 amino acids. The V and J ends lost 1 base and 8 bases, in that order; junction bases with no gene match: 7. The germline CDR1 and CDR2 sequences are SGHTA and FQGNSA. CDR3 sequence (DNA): TGTGCCAGCAGCTTAGTCTCGGGAGCGGGAGATGAGCAGTTCTTC. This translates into CASSLVSGAGDEQFF. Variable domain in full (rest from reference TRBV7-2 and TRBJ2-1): GAGVSQSPSNKVTEKGKDVELRCDPISGHTALYWYRQSLGQGLEFLIYFQGNSAPDKSGLPSDRFSAERTGGSVSTLTIQRTQQEDSAVYLCASSLVSGAGDEQFFGPGTRLTVL.

The CDR3, as DNA: TGTGCCAGCGCTGGGAGCCATGGTAGCGGGAGGGGGGCGCACAATGAGCAGTTCTTC. Translation gives CASAGSHGSGRGAHNEQFF. This chain joins TRBV28 and TRBJ2-1; 11 bases are shared with TRBD2. Germline loops: CDR1 MDHEN, CDR2 SYDVKM. This CDR3 has 19 residues. V lost 8 bases, J lost 5 bases, and 20 bases stayed unmatched.

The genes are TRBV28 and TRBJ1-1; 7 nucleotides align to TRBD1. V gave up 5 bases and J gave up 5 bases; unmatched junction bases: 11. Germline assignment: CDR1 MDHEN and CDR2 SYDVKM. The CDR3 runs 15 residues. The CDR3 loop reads CASSRPGTGVTEAFF. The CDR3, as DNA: TGTGCCAGCAGTCGTCCGGGAACAGGGGTTACTGAAGCTTTCTTT.

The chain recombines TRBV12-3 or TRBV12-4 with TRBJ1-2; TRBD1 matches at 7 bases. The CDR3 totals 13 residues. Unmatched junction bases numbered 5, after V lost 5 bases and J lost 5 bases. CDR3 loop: CASSQGDAYGYTF. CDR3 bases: TGTGCCAGCAGTCAGGGGGACGCTTATGGCTACACCTTC.

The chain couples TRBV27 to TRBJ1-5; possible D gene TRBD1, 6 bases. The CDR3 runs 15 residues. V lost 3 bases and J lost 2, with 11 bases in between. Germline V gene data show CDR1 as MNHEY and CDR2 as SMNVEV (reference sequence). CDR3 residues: CASSFSPGGNQPQHF. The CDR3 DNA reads TGTGCCAGCAGTTTTTCGCCAGGGGGCAATCAGCCCCAGCATTTT.

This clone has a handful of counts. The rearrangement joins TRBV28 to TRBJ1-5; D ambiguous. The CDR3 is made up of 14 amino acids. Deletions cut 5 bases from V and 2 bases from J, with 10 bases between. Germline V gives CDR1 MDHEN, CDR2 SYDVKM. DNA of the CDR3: TGTGCCAGCAGTCTGAGGAGGCGCAATCAGCCCCAGCATTTT. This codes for CASSLRRRNQPQHF.

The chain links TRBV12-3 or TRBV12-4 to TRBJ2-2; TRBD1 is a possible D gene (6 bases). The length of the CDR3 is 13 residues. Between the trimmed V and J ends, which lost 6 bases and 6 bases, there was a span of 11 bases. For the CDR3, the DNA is TGTGCCAGCAGAACAGGGCAGGCCGGGGAGCTGTTTTTT. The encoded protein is CASRTGQAGELFF.